This is a list of T cell receptor beta chains from one sample in a study of post-analysis software for immune sequencing data. TCRdb recomputed calls from the PCR reads with MiXCR, one row per CDR3 protein. This sample has around 200,000 distinct CDR3 sequences, with approximately 30% found just once. The specimen was blood. These receptors were obtained from a girl aged 2-17 years with multiple sclerosis. CDR3s include the opening cysteine and the closing phenylalanine or tryptophan. D genes are given only for firm matches.

d_call: TRBD1
v_call: TRBV27
j_call: TRBJ2-7
cdr3_aa: CASTRRTGYEQYF

d_call: TRBD1
v_call: TRBV5-1
j_call: TRBJ1-1
cdr3_aa: CASSSRQGEKTEAFF

d_call: TRBD1
v_call: TRBV5-1
j_call: TRBJ2-5
cdr3_aa: CASSFGTEKETQYF

d_call: TRBD1
v_call: TRBV29-1
j_call: TRBJ2-7
cdr3_aa: CSVEEKGQGFRYF

d_call: .
v_call: TRBV4-3
j_call: TRBJ1-2
cdr3_aa: CASSRSQTAGYTF

d_call: TRBD1
v_call: TRBV28
j_call: TRBJ2-7
cdr3_aa: CASSTTGTGGSEQYF

d_call: .
v_call: TRBV20-1
j_call: TRBJ2-7
cdr3_aa: CSARDPGGVKFYEQYF

d_call: .
v_call: TRBV2
j_call: TRBJ2-1
cdr3_aa: CASRKEGANEQFF

d_call: TRBD1
v_call: TRBV7-3
j_call: TRBJ2-7
cdr3_aa: CASSSVTGTEQYF

d_call: .
v_call: TRBV3-1
j_call: TRBJ2-3
cdr3_aa: CASSLPAADTQYF

d_call: TRBD1
v_call: TRBV5-1
j_call: TRBJ2-1
cdr3_aa: CASSYEAGTGTGEQFF

d_call: .
v_call: TRBV7-9
j_call: TRBJ1-1
cdr3_aa: CASSGRSNTEAFF

d_call: .
v_call: TRBV12-3/TRBV12-4
j_call: TRBJ2-2
cdr3_aa: CASSFFLAGELFF

d_call: TRBD2
v_call: TRBV20-1
j_call: TRBJ2-1
cdr3_aa: CSASITREGPQFF

d_call: .
v_call: TRBV6-1
j_call: TRBJ2-7
cdr3_aa: CASSEAEQNEQYF